The rows below give T cell receptor beta chains drawn from one sample of a study of post-analysis software for immune sequencing data. Via MiXCR, TCRdb re-called the PCR reads, giving one row per CDR3 protein. The sample has hundreds of thousands of distinct CDR3 sequences, 45% seen once. Sequenced material: blood. Every receptor here comes from a girl under 18 with multiple sclerosis. The CDR3 runs from the conserved cysteine through the conserved F or W. Each record gives: clone size, V gene, J gene, D gene, CDR3 protein, CDR3 DNA. D genes are given only for firm matches. Only part of the rows carry a size: once, few, many, or a class if the clone is expanded.

>NA|TRBV20-1|TRBJ1-2|NA
CSARDFGGPEDGYTF
TGCAGTGCTAGAGATTTCGGGGGGCCGGAAGATGGCTACACCTTC
>once|TRBV4-1|TRBJ2-7|NA
CACSQDVAGYYEQYF
TGCGCCTGCAGCCAAGATGTGGCAGGATACTACGAGCAGTACTTC
>NA|TRBV11-2|TRBJ2-5|TRBD1
CASSIRTGGTQETQYF
TGTGCCAGCAGCATCCGGACAGGGGGGACACAAGAGACCCAGTACTTC
>NA|TRBV7-8|TRBJ1-5|TRBD1
CASSIEQGVGNQPQHF
TGTGCCAGCAGCATAGAACAGGGGGTTGGCAATCAGCCCCAGCATTTT
>NA|TRBV3-1|TRBJ2-1|NA
CASSGMSHNEQFF
TGTGCCAGCAGCGGGATGTCCCACAATGAGCAGTTCTTC
>NA|TRBV9|TRBJ1-1|TRBD1
CASSGTGFMNTEAFF
TGTGCCAGCAGCGGGACAGGGTTCATGAACACTGAAGCTTTCTTT
>NA|TRBV6-6|TRBJ2-2|NA
CASSYSESPGTGELFF
TGTGCCAGCAGTTACTCAGAGTCCCCGGGGACCGGGGAGCTGTTTTTT
>NA|TRBV12-3/TRBV12-4|TRBJ1-5|NA
CASSRQNNQPQHF
TGTGCCAGCAGCCGACAGAACAATCAGCCCCAGCATTTT
>few|TRBV29-1|TRBJ1-2|NA
CSVRVGNPHGYTF
TGCAGCGTTCGGGTTGGGAACCCTCATGGCTACACCTTC
>few|TRBV28|TRBJ2-4|NA
CASSLLQLKIAKNIQYF
TGTGCCAGCAGTTTATTACAGTTAAAAATAGCCAAAAACATTCAGTACTTC
>once|TRBV7-6|TRBJ1-1|NA
CASSPDKNTEAFF
TGTGCCAGCAGCCCTGACAAGAACACTGAAGCTTTCTTT
>NA|TRBV10-3|TRBJ2-7|TRBD2
CAIKAGAIDEQYF
TGTGCCATCAAAGCGGGAGCTATCGACGAGCAGTACTTC
>NA|TRBV20-1|TRBJ2-7|NA
CSARDDVYEQYF
TGCAGTGCTAGAGATGACGTGTACGAGCAGTACTTC
>few|TRBV27|TRBJ2-7|TRBD2
CASSVFRTSGVYEQYF
TGTGCCAGCAGTGTATTCCGGACTAGCGGAGTCTACGAGCAGTACTTC
>NA|TRBV6-2/TRBV6-3|TRBJ2-4|TRBD1
CASSYAGTGINIQYF
TGTGCCAGCAGTTACGCCGGGACAGGGATTAACATTCAGTACTTC
>NA|TRBV27|TRBJ2-7|TRBD2
CASSKPGLNSYEQYF
TGTGCCAGCAGTAAACCGGGACTAAACTCCTACGAGCAGTACTTC
>NA|TRBV7-3|TRBJ1-1|NA
CASSLTREDTEAFF
TGTGCCAGCAGCTTGACGAGGGAGGACACTGAAGCTTTCTTT
>NA|TRBV28|TRBJ2-1|TRBD2
CASSLPLRLAGGTYNEQFF
TGTGCCAGCAGTTTACCCCTTAGACTAGCGGGAGGGACCTACAATGAGCAGTTCTTC
>many|TRBV7-9|TRBJ2-5|TRBD2
CASSARRTSGIHAQETQYF
TGTGCCAGCAGCGCCCGACGGACTAGCGGGATACACGCGCAAGAGACCCAGTACTTC
>few|TRBV28|TRBJ2-3|TRBD2
CASSPLFAGGDTQYF
TGTGCCAGCAGTCCCCTTTTTGCGGGAGGAGATACGCAGTATTTT
>NA|TRBV27|TRBJ2-5|NA
CASSLGGGGRETQYF
TGTGCCAGCAGTTTGGGGGGCGGGGGTCGAGAGACCCAGTACTTC
>NA|TRBV7-2|TRBJ2-1|TRBD2
CASSTTSGRRNEQFF
TGTGCCAGCAGCACGACTAGCGGGAGAAGGAATGAGCAGTTCTTC
>many|TRBV7-8|TRBJ2-3|TRBD1
CASSLAGTGGDGDTQYF
TGTGCCAGCAGCTTAGCGGGGACAGGGGGCGATGGAGATACGCAGTATTTT
>NA|TRBV12-3/TRBV12-4|TRBJ2-3|TRBD1
CASSVRDSGTQYF
TGTGCCAGCAGTGTACGGGACAGTGGTACGCAGTATTTT
>NA|TRBV5-6|TRBJ1-1|NA
CASSMELEAFF
TGTGCCAGCAGTATGGAGCTTGAAGCTTTCTTT
>few|TRBV5-1|TRBJ2-1|TRBD1
CASRQGAQSSNEQFF
TGCGCCAGCAGGCAGGGGGCGCAATCATCCAATGAGCAGTTCTTC